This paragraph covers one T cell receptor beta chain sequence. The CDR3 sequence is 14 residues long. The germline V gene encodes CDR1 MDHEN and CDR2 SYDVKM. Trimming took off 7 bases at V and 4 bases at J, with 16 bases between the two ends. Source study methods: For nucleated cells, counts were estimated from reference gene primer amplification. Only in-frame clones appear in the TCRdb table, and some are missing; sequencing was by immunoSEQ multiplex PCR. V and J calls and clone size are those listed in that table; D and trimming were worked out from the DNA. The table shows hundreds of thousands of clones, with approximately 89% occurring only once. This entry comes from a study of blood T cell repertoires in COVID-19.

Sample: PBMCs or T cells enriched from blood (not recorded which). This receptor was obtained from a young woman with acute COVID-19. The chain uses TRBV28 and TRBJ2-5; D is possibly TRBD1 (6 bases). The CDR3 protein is CASTYREFVETQYF. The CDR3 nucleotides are TGTGCCAGCACCTACAGGGAATTTGTAGAGACCCAGTACTTC.